The 29 T cell receptor beta chains below all came from one sample that was sequenced in a study of Tregs in tolerant kidney transplant recipients. Measured with immunoSEQ multiplex PCR; TCRdb has only the in-frame clones, and not every one. The table lists about 87,000 clones, 93% of them singletons. Sequencing was performed on CD4+ T cells from blood, taken before the transplant. The receptors come from a human donor who received a combined kidney and bone marrow transplant.

The rearrangement links TRBV28 to TRBJ1-1; 10 nucleotides align to TRBD1. V shed 3 bases and J 1 base; nucleotides not matched to a gene: 8. This CDR3 region has 17 residues. Germline values: CDR1 MDHEN, CDR2 SYDVKM. CDR3: CASSFETGGFQNTEAFF. The DNA for the CDR3 is TGTGCCAGCAGTTTTGAGACAGGGGGCTTTCAGAACACTGAAGCTTTCTTT.

This chain uses TRBV4-1 with TRBJ2-3; 12 bases are shared with TRBD2. CDR3 size: 15 residues. Trimming cost V 6 bases and J 9 bases; bases outside gene matches: 10. Germline V lookup: CDR1 MGHRA, CDR2 YSYEKL. CDR3 sequence (DNA): TGCGCCAGCAGGGCCACTAGCGGGGGGTGGGAGACGCAGTATTTT. It translates to CASRATSGGWETQYF.

This rearrangement joins TRBV9 to TRBJ2-2; weak D call: TRBD2 (5 bases). The V gene lost 0 bases and the J gene lost 5 bases, with 11 bases spanning the gap. Germline CDR1 is SGDLS and CDR2 is YYNGEE. This CDR3 is 15 amino acids long. As DNA, the CDR3 is TGTGCCAGCAGCGTAGATCTAGCCGGGACCGGGGAGCTGTTTTTT. It encodes CASSVDLAGTGELFF.

J is TRBJ1-1 and V is TRBV7-2, with TRBD1 identical over 7 bases. With 4 bases clipped from V and 5 bases from J, the junction kept 13 bases outside the gene matches. The length of the CDR3 is 16 residues. Germline CDR1 reads SGHTA; CDR2 reads FQGNSA. The CDR3 reads CASSSAPFLQGTEAFF. Here the CDR3 DNA reads TGTGCCAGCAGCTCAGCCCCCTTTTTACAGGGGACTGAAGCTTTCTTT.

On this clone: Relative to the germline gene, one junction end is altered; a read error may explain this. The sample holds other DNA sequences that translate to the same CDR3. The V and J genes are TRBV9 and TRBJ1-6, with D uncertain. The germline gives CDR1 SGDLS, CDR2 YYNGEE. This CDR3 spans 14 amino acids. CDR3: CASSVEPRYSPLHF. The CDR3 DNA reads TGTGCCAGCAGCGTAGAGCCCCGCTATTCCCCCCTCCACTTT.

This clone was counted a few times. The chain uses TRBV19 and TRBJ2-1, with 8 bases matching TRBD2. V shed 6 bases, J shed 3 bases, and the junction held 7 bases outside the gene matches. There are 15 residues in the CDR3. Germline V gene data show CDR1 as LNHDA and CDR2 as SQIVND (reference sequence). The CDR3 sequence is CASSYSGNDYNEQFF. The CDR3 DNA reads as TGTGCCAGTAGCTATAGCGGGAACGACTACAATGAGCAGTTCTTC.

This clone was recorded once. The J gene is TRBJ2-7, the V gene TRBV21-1; TRBD1, the table's D call, was not compared with the DNA. TRBV21-1 is a documented pseudogene. CDR3 size: 20 residues. In DNA, the CDR3 is TGTGCCAGCAGCAACAAATGGGCAGCGCTACTTGGACAGATGACCTACGAGCAGTACTTC. Translated, it gives CASSNKWAALLGQMTYEQYF.

J is TRBJ1-1 and V is TRBV30, with D hard to call. The germline V gene encodes CDR1 GTSNPN and CDR2 SVGIG (reference sequence). V was cut by 5 bases and J by 4 bases, with 14 bases left in between. The CDR3 is 13 amino acids. CDR3 bases: TGTGCCTGGGCACAGAATAAGGTCACTGAAGCTTTCTTT. This sequence encodes CAWAQNKVTEAFF.

V usage is TRBV28 and J usage is TRBJ2-1; 9 bases fit TRBD1. Losses at the gene ends were 7 bases for V and 4 bases for J; bases not matched to a gene: 8. Germline V lookup: CDR1 MDHEN, CDR2 SYDVKM. This CDR3 comprises 15 residues. CDR3: CASTGGQGGYNEQFF. The CDR3 DNA reads as TGTGCCAGCACCGGGGGACAGGGTGGTTACAATGAGCAGTTCTTC.

The chain carries TRBV2 and TRBJ1-2; D is unclear. Germline V CDR1 and CDR2: SNHLY, FYNNEI. The CDR3 contains 13 residues. The V gene lost 4 bases and the J gene lost 3 bases, with 9 bases spanning the gap. CDR3 in DNA: TGTGCCAGCAGTGGGAGGGCCCACTATGGCTACACCTTC. As protein: CASSGRAHYGYTF.

The V gene is TRBV19, the J gene TRBJ1-3, with 10 bases fitting TRBD1. The CDR3 is made up of 14 amino acids. CDR1 is LNHDA and CDR2 is SQIVND in the germline V gene (reference sequence). Trimming cost V 4 bases and J 7 bases; bases outside gene matches: 4. CDR3 sequence reads: CASSNRDRGNTIYF. CDR3 nucleotide sequence: TGTGCCAGTAGTAACCGGGACAGGGGCAACACCATATATTTT.

J is TRBJ2-1 and V is TRBV18, with TRBD2 matching over 13 bases. V shed 3 bases, J shed 9 bases, and the junction held 5 bases outside the gene matches. The germline V gene encodes CDR1 KGHSH and CDR2 LQKENI. The CDR3 runs to 15 residues. The DNA of the CDR3 is TGTGCCAGCTCACCGGGACTAGCGGGGTTACTTGAGCAGTTCTTC. Residues: CASSPGLAGLLEQFF.

This clone was observed once. This chain uses TRBV29-1 with TRBJ2-7; D not certain. From germline, CDR1 is SQVTM and CDR2 ANQGSEA. The CDR3 has 12 residues. V shed 4 bases and J shed 3 bases, with 10 bases lying between them. The DNA for the CDR3 is TGCAGCGTTGGAAGCACTTTCTACGAGCAGTACTTC. This translates into CSVGSTFYEQYF.

This chain connects TRBV5-5 to TRBJ1-2; perhaps TRBD1 as D (5 bases). The CDR3 contains 14 residues. V lost 0 bases and J lost 5, with 11 bases in between. Germline CDR1 is SGHKS and CDR2 is YYEKEE (reference sequence). The CDR3, as DNA: TGTGCCAGCAGCTTGGGACAGAACATTTATGGCTACACCTTC. Translating it yields CASSLGQNIYGYTF. Supplemented by reference TRBV5-5 and TRBJ1-2, the full variable domain reads DAGVTQSPTHLIKTRGQQVTLRCSPISGHKSVSWYQQVLGQGPQFIFQYYEKEERGRGNFPDRFSARQFPNYSSELNVNALLLGDSALYLCASSLGQNIYGYTFGSGTRLTVV.

The V gene is TRBV9, the J gene TRBJ2-5; 8 bases agree with TRBD1. Germline V gene sequence: CDR1 SGDLS, CDR2 YYNGEE. Trimming at V came to 3 bases and at J to 4 bases, leaving 5 bases not matched to a gene. The CDR3 spans 14 residues. CDR3 region: CASSATGGRETQYF. The CDR3 DNA reads TGTGCCAGCAGCGCCACAGGGGGACGAGAGACCCAGTACTTC.

V is TRBV9 and J is TRBJ2-7; D might be TRBD2 (6 bases). V lost 3 bases and J 8 bases, leaving 15 bases between the germline ends. The CDR3 loop spans 13 amino acids. Germline V gives CDR1 SGDLS, CDR2 YYNGEE. CDR3 amino acids: CASSAADGGKQYF. In DNA form, the CDR3 reads TGTGCCAGCAGCGCCGCGGATGGGGGGAAGCAGTACTTC.

V gene TRBV7-2 combines with J gene TRBJ2-4; TRBD2 might be the D (5 bases). Germline CDR1 reads SGHTA; CDR2 reads FQGNSA. This CDR3 contains 13 residues. The germline V and J ends were trimmed by 0 bases and 8 bases, with 8 bases remaining between them. The CDR3 spells CASSLAGEDIQYF. DNA of the CDR3: TGTGCCAGCAGCTTAGCGGGAGAGGACATTCAGTACTTC.

This clone appeared once. J is TRBJ1-1 and V is TRBV7-2, with D tentatively TRBD1 (5 bases). CDR3 length equals 13 residues. CDR1 is SGHTA, CDR2 FQGNSA, per germline. V lost 6 bases to trimming and J lost 0 bases, with 8 bases between them. CDR3 region: CASSRGVNTEAFF. Written as DNA, the CDR3 is TGTGCCAGCAGTAGGGGTGTGAACACTGAAGCTTTCTTT.

The chain is built from TRBV7-9 and TRBJ2-7; a possible D gene is TRBD1 (7 bases). Per germline, CDR1 SEHNR and CDR2 FQNEAQ (reference sequence). The CDR3 is 14 residues long. Between the trimmed V and J ends, which lost 5 bases and 6 bases, there was a span of 17 bases. CDR3 in DNA: TGTGCCAGCAGCCTCGGAGGGGGCCAGGGCGAGCAGTACTTC. Protein product: CASSLGGGQGEQYF.

A single count supports this clone. V and J are TRBV6-6 and TRBJ2-2; TRBD2 matches at 7 bases. Germline CDR1 reads MNHNY; CDR2 reads SVGAGI (reference sequence). This CDR3 has 15 residues. V trimming: 6 bases; J trimming: 2 bases; junction bases outside the gene matches: 6. CDR3 residues: CASRISGGNTGELFF. The CDR3 coding sequence is TGTGCCAGCAGGATCTCGGGGGGAAACACCGGGGAGCTGTTTTTT.

The V and J genes are TRBV5-1 and TRBJ2-7, with TRBD2 matching 12 bases. The CDR3 is 17 amino acids. CDR1 and CDR2 (germline): SGHRS, YFSETQ. V trimming: 4 bases; J trimming: 5 bases; junction bases outside the gene matches: 13. The CDR3 bases are TGCGCCAGCAGCCATGGGCGACTAGCGGGAGTTTCTGACGAGCAGTACTTC. This sequence encodes CASSHGRLAGVSDEQYF. The full variable domain, in which reference TRBV5-1 and TRBJ2-7 provide the parts outside the CDR3, is KAGVTQTPRYLIKTRGQQVTLSCSPISGHRSVSWYQQTPGQGLQFLFEYFSETQRNKGNFPGRFSGRQFSNSRSEMNVSTLELGDSALYLCASSHGRLAGVSDEQYFGPGTRLTVT.

The rearrangement joins TRBV7-9 to TRBJ2-1, with D uncertain. Trimming stripped 5 bases from V and 10 bases from J, with 12 bases between. Germline CDR1 SEHNR, CDR2 FQNEAQ (reference sequence). The length of the CDR3 is 12 residues. DNA of the CDR3: TGTGCCAGCAGCCCCCTGCCTCTAGAGCAGTTCTTC. Its translation is CASSPLPLEQFF. The entire variable domain, with the rest obtained from reference TRBV7-9 and TRBJ2-1, is as follows: DTGVSQNPRHKITKRGQNVTFRCDPISEHNRLYWYRQTLGQGPEFLTYFQNEAQLEKSRLLSDRFSAERPKGSFSTLEIQRTEQGDSAMYLCASSPLPLEQFFGPGTRLTVL.

This chain links TRBV20-1 with TRBJ2-1; the D is unclear. V dropped 5 bases and J dropped 6 bases, with 8 bases sitting between them. The CDR3 length is 11 residues. The germline V gene has CDR1 DFQATT and CDR2 SNEGSKA (reference sequence). CDR3 sequence: CSAPGTNEQFF. CDR3 DNA: TGCAGTGCTCCAGGTACCAATGAGCAGTTCTTC.

V and J are TRBV7-8 and TRBJ2-3; TRBD2 agrees at 7 bases. CDR3 size: 16 residues. Germline V CDR1 and CDR2: SGHVS, FQNEAQ. The junction had 10 bases not matched to a gene; V was cut back by 5 bases and J by 2 bases. The DNA for the CDR3 is TGTGCCAGCAGCGCCACACCGGGACTACTCACAGATACGCAGTATTTT. Its protein product is CASSATPGLLTDTQYF.

Notes on this clone: Other DNA sequences in this specimen translate into the identical CDR3. V usage is TRBV7-8 and J usage is TRBJ2-3, with no clear D. Germline loops: CDR1 SGHVS, CDR2 FQNEAQ. V shed 0 bases and J shed 6 bases, with 4 bases lying between them. This CDR3 spans 12 amino acids. CDR3 amino acids: CASSLARDTQYF. DNA of the CDR3: TGTGCCAGCAGCTTAGCTCGGGATACGCAGTATTTT. Using reference TRBV7-8 and TRBJ2-3 for the parts outside the CDR3, the full variable domain is GAGVSQSPRYKVAKRGQDVALRCDPISGHVSLFWYQQALGQGPEFLTYFQNEAQLDKSGLPSDRFFAERPEGSVSTLKIQRTQQEDSAVYLCASSLARDTQYFGPGTRLTVL.

V is TRBV7-2 and J is TRBJ2-3; 9 bases match TRBD2. Germline CDR1 reads SGHTA; CDR2 reads FQGNSA. The junction had 14 bases not matched to a gene; V was cut back by 5 bases and J by 8 bases. This CDR3 contains 16 residues. CDR3 bases: TGTGCCAGCAGCCCCACGGCGGGAGGGCTCGGGAGTACGCAGTATTTT. Amino acid sequence: CASSPTAGGLGSTQYF. The full variable domain, in which reference TRBV7-2 and TRBJ2-3 provide the parts outside the CDR3, is GAGVSQSPSNKVTEKGKDVELRCDPISGHTALYWYRQSLGQGLEFLIYFQGNSAPDKSGLPSDRFSAERTGGSVSTLTIQRTQQEDSAVYLCASSPTAGGLGSTQYFGPGTRLTVL.

The chain employs TRBV7-2 and TRBJ2-3; 8 bases fit TRBD2. The CDR3 runs to 16 residues. Looked up from germline, CDR1 is SGHTA and CDR2 is FQGNSA. Unmatched junction bases numbered 10, after V lost 8 bases and J lost 0 bases. The CDR3 loop reads CASHLRGGTSTDTQYF. CDR3 nucleotides: TGTGCCAGCCACCTCCGCGGGGGGACTAGCACAGATACGCAGTATTTT.

The chain links TRBV19 to TRBJ1-1, with a possible D match to TRBD1 (5 bases). CDR3 size: 14 residues. Per germline, CDR1 LNHDA and CDR2 SQIVND (reference sequence). Trimming took 5 bases from V and 1 from J, leaving 11 bases between them. CDR3: CASSGLRGNTEAFF. CDR3 bases: TGTGCCAGTAGTGGCCTAAGGGGGAACACTGAAGCTTTCTTT.

The CDR3 spells CASSEQAGPGELFF. CDR3 coding DNA: TGTGCCAGCAGTGAACAGGCGGGGCCCGGGGAGCTGTTTTTT. The chain is built from TRBV25-1 and TRBJ2-2; possibly TRBD2 for D (6 bases). This CDR3 contains 14 residues. CDR1 is MGHDK and CDR2 is SYGVNS in the germline V gene. The V end lost 2 bases, the J end lost 6 bases, and 10 bases lay between the germline ends.